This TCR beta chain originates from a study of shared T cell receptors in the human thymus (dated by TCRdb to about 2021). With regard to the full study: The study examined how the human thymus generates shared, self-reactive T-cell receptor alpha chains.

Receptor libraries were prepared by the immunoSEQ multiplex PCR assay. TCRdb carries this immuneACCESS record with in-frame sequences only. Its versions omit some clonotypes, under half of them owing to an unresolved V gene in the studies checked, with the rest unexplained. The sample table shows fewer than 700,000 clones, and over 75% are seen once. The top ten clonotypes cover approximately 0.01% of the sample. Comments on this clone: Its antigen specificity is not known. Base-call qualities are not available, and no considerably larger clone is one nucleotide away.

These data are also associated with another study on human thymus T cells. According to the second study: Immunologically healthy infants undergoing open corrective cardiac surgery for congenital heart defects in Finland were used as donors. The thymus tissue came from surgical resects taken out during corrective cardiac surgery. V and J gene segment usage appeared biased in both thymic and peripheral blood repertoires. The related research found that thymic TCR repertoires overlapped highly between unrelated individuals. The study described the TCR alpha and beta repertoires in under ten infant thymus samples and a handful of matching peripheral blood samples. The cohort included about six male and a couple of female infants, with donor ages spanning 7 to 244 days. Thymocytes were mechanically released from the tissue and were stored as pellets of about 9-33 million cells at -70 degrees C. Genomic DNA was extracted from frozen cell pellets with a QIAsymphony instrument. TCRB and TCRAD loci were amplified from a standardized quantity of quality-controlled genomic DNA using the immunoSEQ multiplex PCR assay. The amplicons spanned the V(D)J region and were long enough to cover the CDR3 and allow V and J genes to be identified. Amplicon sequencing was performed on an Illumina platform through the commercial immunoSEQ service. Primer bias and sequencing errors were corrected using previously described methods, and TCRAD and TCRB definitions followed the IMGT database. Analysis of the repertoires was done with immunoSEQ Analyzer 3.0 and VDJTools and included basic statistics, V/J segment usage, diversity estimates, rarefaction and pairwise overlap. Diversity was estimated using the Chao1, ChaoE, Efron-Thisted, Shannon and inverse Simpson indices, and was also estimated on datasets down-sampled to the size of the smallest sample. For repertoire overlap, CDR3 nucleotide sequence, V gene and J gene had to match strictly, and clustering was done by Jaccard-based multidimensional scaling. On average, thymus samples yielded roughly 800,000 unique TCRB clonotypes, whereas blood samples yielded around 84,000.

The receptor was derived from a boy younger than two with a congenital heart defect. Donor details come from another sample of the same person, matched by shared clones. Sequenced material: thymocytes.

The encoded CDR3 is CSVAARYRPGNEQFF. The nucleotides read TGCAGCGTTGCCGCTCGGTACCGCCCGGGCAATGAGCAGTTCTTC. Here the chain combines TRBV29-1 and TRBJ2-1; the D gene lacks a confident call. CDR1 and CDR2, per the germline V gene, are SQVTM and ANQGSEA. The V and J ends are trimmed by 4 bases and 6 bases, leaving 19 bases between them. The CDR3 runs 15 amino acids, cysteine and phenylalanine included. Kept here is only the CDR3 DNA, which spans 45 bases and is read in frame from base 1.